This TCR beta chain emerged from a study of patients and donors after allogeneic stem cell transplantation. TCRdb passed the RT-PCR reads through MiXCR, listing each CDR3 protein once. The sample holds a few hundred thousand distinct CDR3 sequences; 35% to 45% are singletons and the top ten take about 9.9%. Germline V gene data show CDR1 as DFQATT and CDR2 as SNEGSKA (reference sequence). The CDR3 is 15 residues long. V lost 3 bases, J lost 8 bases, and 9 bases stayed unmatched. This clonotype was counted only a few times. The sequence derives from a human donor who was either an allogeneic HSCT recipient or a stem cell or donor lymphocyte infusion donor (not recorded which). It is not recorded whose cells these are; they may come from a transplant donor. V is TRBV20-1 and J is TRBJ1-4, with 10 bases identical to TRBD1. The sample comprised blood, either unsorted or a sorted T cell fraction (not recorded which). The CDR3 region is CSASPGTGETEKLFF. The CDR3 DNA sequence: TGCAGTGCTAGCCCTGGGACAGGGGAAACCGAAAAACTGTTTTTT.